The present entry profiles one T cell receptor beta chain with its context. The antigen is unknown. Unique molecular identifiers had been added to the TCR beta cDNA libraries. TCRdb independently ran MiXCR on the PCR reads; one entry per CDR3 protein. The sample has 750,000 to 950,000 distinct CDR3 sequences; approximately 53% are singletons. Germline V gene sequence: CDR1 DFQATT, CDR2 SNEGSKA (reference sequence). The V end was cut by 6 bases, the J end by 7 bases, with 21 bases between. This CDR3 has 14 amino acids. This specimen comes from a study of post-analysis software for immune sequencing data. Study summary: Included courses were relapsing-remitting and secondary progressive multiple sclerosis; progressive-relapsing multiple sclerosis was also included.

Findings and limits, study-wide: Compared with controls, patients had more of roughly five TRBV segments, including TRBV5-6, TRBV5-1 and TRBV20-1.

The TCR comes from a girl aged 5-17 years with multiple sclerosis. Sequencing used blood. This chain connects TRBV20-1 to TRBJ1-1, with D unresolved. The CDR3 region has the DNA TGCAGTGCCCCCATAGTGGCCCAGTTTCTTGAAGCTTTCTTT. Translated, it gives CSAPIVAQFLEAFF.